The next 26 T cell receptor beta chains were all read from a single sample in a study of blood T cell repertoires in COVID-19. The repertoire was sequenced with immunoSEQ multiplex PCR; TCRdb's copy has only in-frame clones and lacks some. The sample has roughly 100,000 clones, almost 90% seen once; the top ten hold about 3.2%. Sequenced: peripheral blood. The receptors originated from a human donor in a cohort sampled during active COVID-19.

This chain links TRBV10-1 with TRBJ1-1; D is possibly TRBD1 (6 bases). There are 15 residues in the CDR3. The germline V and J ends were trimmed by 2 bases and 0 bases, with 10 bases remaining between them. In germline, CDR1 is WNHNN, CDR2 SYGVQD (reference sequence). The CDR3 region has the DNA TGCGCCAGCAGTGAGACTGGACAGATGAACACTGAAGCTTTCTTT. It is translated as CASSETGQMNTEAFF.

The rearrangement joins TRBV5-1 to TRBJ2-2, with TRBD1 as a possible D gene (6 bases). The V end was cut by 6 bases, the J end by 4 bases, with 16 bases between. The CDR3 is 15 residues long. CDR1 SGHRS and CDR2 YFSETQ come from the germline V gene. CDR3 DNA: TGCGCCAGCATCCCCTGGGTGGGGGCCACCGGGGAGCTGTTTTTT. Translated: CASIPWVGATGELFF.

CDR3 amino acids: CSVGGGQGDLYGYTF. CDR3 nucleotides: TGCAGCGTCGGAGGGGGACAGGGCGACCTCTATGGCTACACCTTC. V usage is TRBV29-1 and J usage is TRBJ1-2, with 9 bases matching TRBD1. CDR1 SQVTM and CDR2 ANQGSEA come from the germline V gene. V was pared by 6 bases and J by 4 bases, with 12 bases of the junction left unmatched. The CDR3 is 15 amino acids. Looking up the rest from reference TRBV29-1 and TRBJ1-2 gives the full variable domain: SAVISQKPSRDICQRGTSLTIQCQVDSQVTMMFWYRQQPGQSLTLIATANQGSEATYESGFVIDKFPISRPNLTFSTLTVSNMSPEDSSIYLCSVGGGQGDLYGYTFGSGTRLTVV.

This clone was observed a handful of times. The rearrangement uses TRBV28 and TRBJ2-1; 8 bases fit TRBD1. The CDR3 totals 16 residues. Germline V gives CDR1 MDHEN, CDR2 SYDVKM. V dropped 5 bases and J dropped 5; count of bases not matched to a gene: 11. The CDR3 is CASSAPRTGLHNEQFF. CDR3 nucleotides: TGTGCCAGCAGTGCGCCGCGGACAGGGCTTCACAATGAGCAGTTCTTC. The entire variable domain, with the rest obtained from reference TRBV28 and TRBJ2-1, is as follows: DVKVTQSSRYLVKRTGEKVFLECVQDMDHENMFWYRQDPGLGLRLIYFSYDVKMKEKGDIPEGYSVSREKKERFSLILESASTNQTSMYLCASSAPRTGLHNEQFFGPGTRLTVL.

This chain uses TRBV10-3 with TRBJ2-7, with TRBD1 matching 7 bases. Germline values: CDR1 ENHRY, CDR2 SYGVKD. This CDR3 region has 14 residues. The V and J ends lost 4 bases and 0 bases, in that order; junction bases with no gene match: 3. CDR3 sequence reads: CAISVQGSSYEQYF. The CDR3 bases are TGTGCCATCAGTGTACAGGGGTCCTCCTACGAGCAGTACTTC.

The rearrangement uses TRBV6-1 and TRBJ2-1; 9 nucleotides line up with TRBD2. The CDR3 loop spans 15 amino acids. Germline values: CDR1 MNHNS, CDR2 SASEGT. J lost 5 bases, V lost 2 bases, and 4 bases had no gene match. The CDR3 loop reads CASSELAGNDNEQFF. The DNA of the CDR3 is TGTGCCAGCAGTGAACTAGCGGGGAATGACAATGAGCAGTTCTTC.

The CDR3 here is CAWSPRATNEKLFF. In nucleotides, the CDR3 is TGTGCCTGGAGTCCGAGGGCAACTAATGAAAAACTGTTTTTT. V and J are TRBV30 and TRBJ1-4; the D is unclear. Trimming cost V 2 bases and J 0 bases, with 7 bases left between them. CDR1 is GTSNPN, CDR2 SVGIG, per germline (reference sequence). The CDR3 runs to 14 residues.

CDR3 in DNA: TGTGCCACCAGTGATCTAGCGGGAGTGGGAGATACGCAGTATTTT. Translated: CATSDLAGVGDTQYF. The chain joins TRBV24-1 to TRBJ2-3; 10 bases match TRBD2. The trim removed 3 bases at V and 5 bases at J, leaving 4 bases unmatched. This CDR3 spans 15 amino acids. The V gene's germline CDR1 is KGHDR and CDR2 SFDVKD.

CDR3 amino acids: CASSLRAPGGGTINEQFF. The DNA for the CDR3 is TGTGCCAGCAGCTTACGAGCCCCCGGCGGGGGGACGATCAATGAGCAGTTCTTC. This rearrangement joins TRBV11-3 to TRBJ2-1; 8 bases line up with TRBD2. Germline assignment: CDR1 SGHNT and CDR2 YENEEA. This CDR3 has 18 residues. Unmatched junction bases numbered 15, after V lost 2 bases and J lost 6 bases.

V gene TRBV9 combines with J gene TRBJ2-2; the D gene is possibly TRBD1 (6 bases). The CDR3 spans 16 residues. CDR1 is SGDLS, CDR2 YYNGEE, per germline. V was clipped by 7 bases and J by 1 base, with 17 bases between them. DNA for the CDR3: TGTGCCAGCGGAATCCAAGACAGGTGGAACACCGGGGAGCTGTTTTTT. Protein: CASGIQDRWNTGELFF.

The chain recombines TRBV13 with TRBJ2-4, with 7 bases fitting TRBD2. This CDR3 region has 14 residues. Germline CDR1 reads PRHDT; CDR2 reads FYEKMQ (reference sequence). V lost 4 bases and J lost 7; bases outside the gene matches: 7. For the CDR3, the DNA is TGTGCCAGCAGCTCATTCGCGGGGGATAACATTCAGTACTTC. Translated, it gives CASSSFAGDNIQYF.

DNA for the CDR3: TGTGCCAGCAGCCAAGATTCCGGGAGCTCCTATAATTCACCCCTCCACTTT. Its translation is CASSQDSGSSYNSPLHF. The V gene is TRBV3-1 (or the pseudogene TRBV3-2), the J gene TRBJ1-6; D remains ambiguous. The length of the CDR3 is 17 residues. CDR1 LGHDT and CDR2 YNNKEL come from the germline V gene (reference sequence). V was pared by 0 bases and J by 0 bases, with 9 bases between.

The chain employs TRBV7-9 and TRBJ1-1; the D is unclear. The CDR3 runs 16 residues. The germline V gene has CDR1 SEHNR and CDR2 FQNEAQ (reference sequence). Trimming removed 0 bases from V and 0 bases from J, with 11 bases in between. Written as DNA, the CDR3 is TGTGCCAGCAGCTTAGCCGGAACTAACATGAACACTGAAGCTTTCTTT. Translated: CASSLAGTNMNTEAFF.

V and J are TRBV11-2 and TRBJ2-1; 13 nucleotides align to TRBD2. Germline V gives CDR1 SGHAT, CDR2 FQNNGV. The CDR3 runs 16 residues. The ends lost 5 bases at V and 4 bases at J; junction bases unmatched: 5. The CDR3 nucleotides are TGTGCCAGCAGCCCCGGGACTAGCGGGATTTACAATGAGCAGTTCTTC. As protein: CASSPGTSGIYNEQFF.

A single count supports this clone. The rearrangement uses TRBV6-5 and TRBJ1-6; D unresolved. The length of the CDR3 is 15 residues. Germline V gene data show CDR1 as MNHEY and CDR2 as SVGAGI. V shed 6 bases and J shed 0 bases, with 9 bases lying between them. The CDR3 loop is CASRRDSSYNSPLHF. The CDR3 DNA reads as TGTGCCAGCAGGAGAGATAGCTCCTATAATTCACCCCTCCACTTT.

V is TRBV27 and J is TRBJ1-5; D not certain. The CDR3 loop spans 16 amino acids. Germline V gives CDR1 MNHEY, CDR2 SMNVEV (reference sequence). Between the trimmed V and J ends, which lost 3 bases and 2 bases, there was a span of 14 bases. The CDR3 reads CASSLRSARGNQPQHF. The DNA for the CDR3 is TGTGCCAGCAGTTTGCGGAGCGCGCGGGGCAATCAGCCCCAGCATTTT.

The V gene is TRBV15, the J gene TRBJ2-7; 11 nucleotides line up with TRBD2. After removal of 0 bases from V and 0 bases from J, the junction contained 4 bases not matched to a gene. Germline V CDR1 and CDR2: LNHNV, YYDKDF (reference sequence). This CDR3 is 17 amino acids long. Written as DNA, the CDR3 is TGTGCCACCAGCAGAGAAATTAGCGGGAGGGCCTCCTACGAGCAGTACTTC. It codes for CATSREISGRASYEQYF.

The genes are TRBV9 and TRBJ2-1; 8 bases align to TRBD2. In germline, CDR1 is SGDLS, CDR2 YYNGEE. The CDR3 runs to 14 residues. Losses at the gene ends were 0 bases for V and 10 bases for J; bases not matched to a gene: 6. The CDR3 bases are TGTGCCAGCAGCGTAGTTGAGACTAGCGTCGAGCAGTTCTTC. Encoded protein: CASSVVETSVEQFF.

The CDR3 here is CASSRSAGGTYEQYF. The CDR3 DNA reads as TGTGCCAGCAGCCGCTCAGCGGGAGGAACCTACGAGCAGTACTTC. J is TRBJ2-7 and V is TRBV7-2, with 9 bases matching TRBD2. The CDR3 runs 15 residues. Germline V gene sequence: CDR1 SGHTA, CDR2 FQGNSA. V shed 5 bases, J shed 2 bases, and the junction held 7 bases outside the gene matches.

The gene calls are TRBV5-4 and TRBJ1-1, with D perhaps matching TRBD1 (6 bases). Trimming pared 0 bases from V and 5 bases from J, leaving 11 bases between. CDR1 is SGHNT and CDR2 is YYREEE in the germline V gene (reference sequence). The CDR3 totals 14 residues. The CDR3 is CASSLEGVSTEAFF. Here the CDR3 DNA reads TGTGCCAGCAGCTTGGAGGGGGTTAGTACTGAAGCTTTCTTT.

The V gene is TRBV12-3 or TRBV12-4, the J gene TRBJ1-2, with D unclear. V gave up 2 bases and J gave up 6 bases, with 10 bases separating them. CDR3 length equals 13 residues. CDR3 in amino acids: CASSLTTIHGYTF. CDR3 sequence (DNA): TGTGCCAGCAGTTTAACGACTATCCATGGCTACACCTTC.

The chain recombines TRBV30 with TRBJ2-7; 10 bases are shared with TRBD1. CDR3 size: 14 residues. Germline values: CDR1 GTSNPN, CDR2 SVGIG (reference sequence). Germline trimming cut 2 bases from V and 5 bases from J; bases unmatched to any gene: 6. Written as DNA, the CDR3 is TGTGCCTGGAGTCCGGGACAGGGGTTCGACGAGCAGTACTTC. It encodes CAWSPGQGFDEQYF. Complete variable domain (other parts from reference TRBV30 and TRBJ2-7): SQTIHQWPATLVQPVGSPLSLECTVEGTSNPNLYWYRQAAGRGLQLLFYSVGIGQISSEVPQNLSASRPQDRQFILSSKKLLLSDSGFYLCAWSPGQGFDEQYFGPGTRLTVT.

The chain uses TRBV5-1 and TRBJ2-1; D might be TRBD2 (5 bases). Germline V gene lookup returns CDR1 SGHRS and CDR2 YFSETQ. Trimming shortened V by 5 bases and J by 5 bases, and 17 bases separated the two germline ends. This CDR3 contains 15 residues. CDR3: CASRVSSGPNNEQFF. The CDR3 DNA reads TGCGCCAGCAGGGTCTCCAGCGGACCGAACAATGAGCAGTTCTTC.

The CDR3 loop reads CASSRGQGEEAFF. The CDR3 DNA sequence: TGTGCCAGCTCAAGGGGACAGGGGGAAGAAGCTTTCTTT. This chain joins TRBV18 and TRBJ1-1; TRBD1 matches 11 bases. The V gene's germline CDR1 is KGHSH and CDR2 LQKENI. With V trimmed by 5 bases and J by 8 bases, 4 bases remained unmatched. The CDR3 length is 13 residues. Combining the CDR3 with reference TRBV18 and TRBJ1-1 gives the whole variable domain NAGVMQNPRHLVRRRGQEARLRCSPMKGHSHVYWYRQLPEEGLKFMVYLQKENIIDESGMPKERFSAEFPKEGPSILRIQQVVRGDSAAYFCASSRGQGEEAFFGQGTRLTVV.

The chain is built from TRBV27 and TRBJ2-2; 8 bases agree with TRBD1. After removal of 6 bases from V and 4 bases from J, the junction contained 10 bases not matched to a gene. The germline gives CDR1 MNHEY, CDR2 SMNVEV (reference sequence). The CDR3 contains 16 residues. The chain's CDR3 is CASRRQGPRGTGELFF. CDR3 nucleotides: TGTGCCAGCAGGAGACAGGGGCCTCGGGGCACCGGGGAGCTGTTTTTT.

V usage is TRBV5-1 and J usage is TRBJ2-3; a possible D gene is TRBD2 (5 bases). CDR3 size: 14 residues. The V and J ends lost 4 bases and 3 bases respectively, with 12 bases between them. Per germline, CDR1 SGHRS and CDR2 YFSETQ. This chain's CDR3 is CASSMERATDTQYF. In DNA, the CDR3 is TGCGCCAGCAGCATGGAGAGGGCGACAGATACGCAGTATTTT.